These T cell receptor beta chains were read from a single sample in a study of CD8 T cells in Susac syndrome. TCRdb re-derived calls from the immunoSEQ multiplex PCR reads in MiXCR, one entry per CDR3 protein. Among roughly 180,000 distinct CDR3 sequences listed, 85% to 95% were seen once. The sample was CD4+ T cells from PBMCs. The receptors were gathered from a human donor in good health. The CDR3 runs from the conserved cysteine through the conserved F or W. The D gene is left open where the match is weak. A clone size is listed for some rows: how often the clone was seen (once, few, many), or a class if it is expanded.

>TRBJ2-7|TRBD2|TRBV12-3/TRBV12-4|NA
CASSTTSGLGEQYF
TGTGCCAGCAGCACGACTAGCGGGTTAGGCGAGCAGTACTTC
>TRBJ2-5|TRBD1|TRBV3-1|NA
CASSQSRTGLQETQYF
TGTGCCAGCAGCCAGTCGCGGACAGGGCTCCAAGAGACCCAGTACTTC
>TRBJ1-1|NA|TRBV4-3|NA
CASSQSVNTEAFF
TGTGCCAGCAGCCAATCGGTGAACACTGAAGCTTTCTTT
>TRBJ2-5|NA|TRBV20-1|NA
CSAVVGSQETQYF
TGCAGTGCAGTGGTGGGCAGCCAAGAGACCCAGTACTTC
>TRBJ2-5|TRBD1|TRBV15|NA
CATSLGGPDRGAETQYF
TGTGCCACCAGCCTAGGGGGTCCGGACAGGGGAGCGGAGACCCAGTACTTC
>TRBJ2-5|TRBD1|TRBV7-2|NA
CASSTRDRGETQYF
TGTGCCAGCAGCACCCGGGACAGGGGCGAGACCCAGTACTTC
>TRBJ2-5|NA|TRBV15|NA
CATSRDATSMGETQYF
TGTGCCACCAGCAGAGATGCTACCTCGATGGGAGAGACCCAGTACTTC
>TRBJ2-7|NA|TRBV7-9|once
CASSLSRYEQYF
TGTGCCAGCAGCTTATCGCGCTACGAGCAGTACTTC
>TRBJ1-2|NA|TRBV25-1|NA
CASSPTGDYGYTF
TGTGCCAGCAGCCCGACAGGAGACTATGGCTACACCTTC
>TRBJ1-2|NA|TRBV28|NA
CASSPTGIGGYTF
TGTGCCAGCAGTCCCACAGGGATAGGTGGCTACACCTTC
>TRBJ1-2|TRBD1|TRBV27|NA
CASSWDRAYGYTF
TGTGCCAGCAGCTGGGACAGAGCCTATGGCTACACCTTC
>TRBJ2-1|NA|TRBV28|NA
CASSLYEFQYEQFF
TGTGCCAGCAGTTTGTATGAATTTCAATATGAGCAGTTCTTC
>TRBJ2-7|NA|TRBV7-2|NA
CASSGGDGLEQYF
TGTGCCAGCAGCGGTGGGGATGGCCTAGAGCAGTACTTC
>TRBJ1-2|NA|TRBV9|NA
CASSSTGDYGYTF
TGTGCCAGCAGTAGTACGGGCGACTATGGCTACACCTTC
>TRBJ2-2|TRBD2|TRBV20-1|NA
CSAMTSGYTGELFF
TGCAGTGCTATGACTAGCGGGTACACCGGGGAGCTGTTTTTT
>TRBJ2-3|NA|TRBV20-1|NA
CSVTPSRIPTDTQYF
TGCAGTGTCACCCCCTCTCGAATCCCCACAGATACGCAGTATTTT
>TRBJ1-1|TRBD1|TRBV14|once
CASSPPGTGVVAFF
TGTGCCAGCAGCCCTCCCGGGACAGGGGTAGTAGCTTTCTTT
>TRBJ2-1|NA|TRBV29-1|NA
CSVGAAAYNEQFF
TGCAGCGTTGGGGCGGCGGCGTACAATGAGCAGTTCTTC
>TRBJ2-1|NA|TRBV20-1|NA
CSARKGPVANEQFF
TGCAGTGCTAGAAAGGGACCAGTCGCGAATGAGCAGTTCTTC
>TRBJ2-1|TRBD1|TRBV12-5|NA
CASGTGQPYNEQFF
TGTGCTAGTGGCACGGGACAGCCATACAATGAGCAGTTCTTC
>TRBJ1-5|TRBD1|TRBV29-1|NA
CSVGTGGSQPQHF
TGCAGCGTTGGGACAGGGGGATCTCAGCCCCAGCATTTT
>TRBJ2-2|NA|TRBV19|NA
CASIARAPGGTGELFF
TGTGCCAGTATAGCCCGCGCGCCCGGGGGCACCGGGGAGCTGTTTTTT
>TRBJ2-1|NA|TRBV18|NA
CASSPARNEQFF
TGTGCCAGCTCACCCGCCCGGAATGAGCAGTTCTTC
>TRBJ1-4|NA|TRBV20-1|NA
CSANRQEGEKLFF
TGCAGTGCTAACCGACAGGAAGGTGAAAAACTGTTTTTT
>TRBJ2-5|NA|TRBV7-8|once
CASSSGGGFETQYF
TGTGCCAGCAGCTCAGGAGGGGGATTCGAGACCCAGTACTTC
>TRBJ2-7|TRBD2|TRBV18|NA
CASSAGLGPYEQYF
TGTGCCAGCTCAGCAGGACTAGGGCCCTACGAGCAGTACTTC
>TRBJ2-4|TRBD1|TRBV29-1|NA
CSVPGQGTNIQYF
TGCAGCGTCCCGGGACAGGGGACAAACATTCAGTACTTC
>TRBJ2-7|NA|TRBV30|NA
CAWTSEGYEQYF
TGTGCCTGGACCAGCGAGGGGTACGAGCAGTACTTC
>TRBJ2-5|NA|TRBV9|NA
CASSVGWSTETQYF
TGTGCCAGCAGCGTAGGTTGGTCGACAGAGACCCAGTACTTC
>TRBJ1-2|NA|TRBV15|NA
CATSRELVGVRRGYTF
TGTGCCACCAGCAGAGAATTAGTCGGGGTGAGGCGTGGCTACACCTTC
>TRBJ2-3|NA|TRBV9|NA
CASSALSGFDAQYF
TGTGCCAGCAGCGCGCTCTCTGGATTCGATGCGCAGTATTTT
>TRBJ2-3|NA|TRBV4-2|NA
CASSQVRSDTQYF
TGTGCCAGCAGCCAAGTGCGATCGGATACGCAGTATTTT
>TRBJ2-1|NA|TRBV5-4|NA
CASSPQGEYNEQFF
TGTGCCAGCAGCCCACAGGGAGAGTACAATGAGCAGTTCTTC
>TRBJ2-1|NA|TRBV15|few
CATSTYNEQFF
TGTGCCACCAGCACCTACAATGAGCAGTTCTTC
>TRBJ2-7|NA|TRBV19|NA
CASSIVLAGIREQYF
TGTGCCAGTAGTATAGTACTAGCTGGGATCCGCGAGCAGTACTTC
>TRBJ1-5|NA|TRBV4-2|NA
CASSGGAVGVSNQPQHF
TGTGCCAGCAGCGGCGGGGCGGTTGGTGTGAGCAATCAGCCCCAGCATTTT
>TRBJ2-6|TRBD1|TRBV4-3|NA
CASSDRGRTGANVLTF
TGCGCCAGCAGCGACAGGGGGCGGACTGGGGCCAACGTCCTGACTTTC
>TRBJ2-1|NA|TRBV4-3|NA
CASSQVRLSYNEQFF
TGCGCCAGCAGCCAAGTTCGTCTCTCCTACAATGAGCAGTTCTTC
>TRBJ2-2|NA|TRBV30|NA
CAWSRVLTGELFF
TGTGCCTGGAGTAGGGTTCTTACCGGGGAGCTGTTTTTT
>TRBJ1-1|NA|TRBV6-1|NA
CASRAGPNTEAFF
TGTGCCAGCAGGGCGGGACCGAACACTGAAGCTTTCTTT
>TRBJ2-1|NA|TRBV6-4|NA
CASSSDQRGEQFF
TGTGCCAGCTCCTCAGACCAGAGAGGTGAGCAGTTCTTC
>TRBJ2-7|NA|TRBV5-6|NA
CASSAGPTSYEQYF
TGTGCCAGCAGCGCAGGACCGACCTCCTACGAGCAGTACTTC
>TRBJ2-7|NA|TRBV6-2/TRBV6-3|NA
CASSPLTGLYEQYF
TGTGCCAGTTCCCCCCTAACGGGATTATACGAGCAGTACTTC
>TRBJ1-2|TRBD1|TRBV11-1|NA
CASSSGTGGAYGYTF
TGTGCCAGCAGCTCGGGGACAGGGGGCGCCTATGGCTACACCTTC
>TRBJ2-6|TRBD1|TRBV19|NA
CASSTTGAGANVLTF
TGTGCCAGTAGTACAACAGGGGCTGGGGCCAACGTCCTGACTTTC
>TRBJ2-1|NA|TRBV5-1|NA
CASYPQSSYNEQFF
TGCGCCAGCTACCCACAAAGCTCCTACAATGAGCAGTTCTTC
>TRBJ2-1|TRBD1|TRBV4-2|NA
CASSQINRGLGNEQFF
TGTGCCAGCAGCCAAATAAACAGGGGTTTAGGCAATGAGCAGTTCTTC
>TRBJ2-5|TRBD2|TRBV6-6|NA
CASRSGRGETQYF
TGTGCCAGCAGAAGCGGGAGAGGAGAGACCCAGTACTTC
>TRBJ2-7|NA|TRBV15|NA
CATSRDDGGPIYEQYF
TGTGCCACCAGCAGAGATGACGGGGGTCCGATCTACGAGCAGTACTTC
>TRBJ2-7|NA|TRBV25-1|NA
CASSEYGRLEQYF
TGTGCCAGCAGTGAATACGGGCGGCTCGAGCAGTACTTC
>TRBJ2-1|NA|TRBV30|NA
CAWVQGNEQFF
TGTGCCTGGGTTCAGGGAAATGAGCAGTTCTTC
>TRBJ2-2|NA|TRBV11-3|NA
CASSLVANGELFF
TGTGCCAGCAGCTTAGTGGCTAACGGGGAGCTGTTTTTT
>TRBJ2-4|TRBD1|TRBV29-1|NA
CSVESGGYIQYF
TGCAGCGTTGAATCAGGGGGCTACATTCAGTACTTC